The 13 T cell receptor beta chains below come from one sample, sequenced in a study of blood T cell repertoires in COVID-19. The protocol was immunoSEQ multiplex PCR, while the TCRdb copy is restricted to in-frame clones and leaves out a portion. The sample yields some 320,000 clones, approximately 89% seen once. The sample comprised peripheral blood. These receptors were taken from a woman aged 45-60 years who had recovered from COVID-19.

This chain links TRBV3-1 (or the pseudogene TRBV3-2) with TRBJ1-5; D not certain. Trimming pared 3 bases from V and 7 bases from J, leaving 10 bases between. The CDR3 is 13 residues long. From germline, CDR1 is LGHDT and CDR2 YNNKEL (reference sequence). As DNA, the CDR3 is TGTGCCAGCAGCCAGGAGGGAGGGCAGCCCCAGCATTTT. The encoded protein is CASSQEGGQPQHF.

The chain joins TRBV9 to TRBJ2-3; no firm D call. This CDR3 is 15 amino acids long. Germline CDR1 is SGDLS and CDR2 is YYNGEE. Trimming took off 0 bases at V and 0 bases at J, with 8 bases between the two ends. This CDR3 reads CASSVDLPSTDTQYF. CDR3 sequence (DNA): TGTGCCAGCAGCGTAGATCTCCCTAGCACAGATACGCAGTATTTT.

The chain recombines TRBV19 with TRBJ1-3, with D possibly matching TRBD1 (5 bases). Trimming removed 1 base from V and 0 bases from J, with 10 bases in between. In germline, CDR1 is LNHDA, CDR2 SQIVND (reference sequence). The CDR3 length is 16 residues. The CDR3 sequence: CASSIAGRSSGNTIYF. The CDR3 DNA reads as TGTGCCAGTAGTATAGCAGGGCGAAGCTCTGGAAACACCATATATTTT.

The V gene is TRBV19, the J gene TRBJ1-5; 10 nucleotides match TRBD1. Germline CDR1 reads LNHDA; CDR2 reads SQIVND (reference sequence). V shed 0 bases, J shed 5 bases, and the junction held 4 bases outside the gene matches. The CDR3 consists of 16 residues. The CDR3 reads CASSIDGGTGDQPQHF. As DNA, the CDR3 is TGTGCCAGTAGTATAGATGGGGGGACAGGGGATCAGCCCCAGCATTTT.

In its sample, this clone was seen once. The V call is TRBV4-3, the J call TRBJ1-1; no firm D call. Germline lookup yields CDR1 LGHNA and CDR2 YSLEER. V was cut by 5 bases and J by 6 bases, with 16 bases left in between. The CDR3 totals 14 residues. CDR3 loop: CASSSRRESPEAFF. The CDR3 nucleotides are TGCGCCAGCAGCTCGCGCCGGGAGTCCCCTGAAGCTTTCTTT.

The chain carries TRBV6-5 and TRBJ1-1, with D unresolved. Between the trimmed V and J ends, which lost 5 bases and 4 bases, there was a span of 11 bases. CDR1 is MNHEY, CDR2 SVGAGI, per germline. The CDR3 runs to 13 residues. In DNA form, the CDR3 reads TGTGCCAGCAGTCTCAGCCCGGGCACTGAAGCTTTCTTT. Residues: CASSLSPGTEAFF.

The chain uses TRBV28 and TRBJ1-5; 10 bases align to TRBD1. The CDR3 loop spans 14 amino acids. CDR1 is MDHEN, CDR2 SYDVKM, per germline. The junction had 9 bases not matched to a gene; V was cut back by 6 bases and J by 10 bases. CDR3 sequence (DNA): TGTGCCAGCAGCCCCGGGACAGGGGTTGATCCCCAGCATTTT. Translated: CASSPGTGVDPQHF. Filled out from reference TRBV28 and TRBJ1-5, the complete variable domain reads DVKVTQSSRYLVKRTGEKVFLECVQDMDHENMFWYRQDPGLGLRLIYFSYDVKMKEKGDIPEGYSVSREKKERFSLILESASTNQTSMYLCASSPGTGVDPQHFGDGTRLSIL.

V usage is TRBV28 and J usage is TRBJ2-7; 13 nucleotides match TRBD2. The CDR3 is 14 amino acids. Germline CDR1 MDHEN, CDR2 SYDVKM. V gave up 6 bases and J gave up 6 bases; unmatched junction bases: 5. The CDR3 region has the DNA TGTGCCAGCAGCCGGACTAGCGGGAGAGGCGAGCAGTACTTC. Its protein product is CASSRTSGRGEQYF.

V usage is TRBV5-1 and J usage is TRBJ1-1, with TRBD1 as a possible D gene (5 bases). V was trimmed by 7 bases and J by 5 bases, leaving 18 bases between them. CDR1 SGHRS and CDR2 YFSETQ come from the germline V gene. The CDR3 length is 14 residues. The CDR3 sequence: CASQPPGGVTEAFF. As DNA, the CDR3 is TGCGCCAGCCAACCCCCCGGGGGGGTAACTGAAGCTTTCTTT.

The rearrangement uses TRBV7-8 and TRBJ1-1, with D uncertain. The CDR3 sequence is 18 residues long. Germline CDR1 and CDR2: SGHVS and FQNEAQ. Trimming removed 5 bases at V and 4 bases at J, with 26 bases between. Here the CDR3 reads CASSPGKQLALFSTEAFF. The CDR3 DNA reads as TGTGCCAGCAGCCCGGGGAAGCAGCTGGCCTTATTCAGCACTGAAGCTTTCTTT.

The chain recombines TRBV11-2 with TRBJ1-4; possible D gene TRBD1, 5 bases. Germline CDR1 reads SGHAT; CDR2 reads FQNNGV. The CDR3 extends over 13 amino acids. V gave up 5 bases and J gave up 8 bases, with 12 bases separating them. The CDR3 nucleotides are TGTGCCAGCAGCCCGGGCGGGGGGGAAAAACTGTTTTTT. The encoded protein is CASSPGGGEKLFF.

The rearrangement joins TRBV10-3 to TRBJ2-5, with no clear D. The CDR3 covers 13 residues. The V end lost 3 bases, the J end lost 4 bases, and 9 bases lay between the germline ends. Germline-derived CDR1 and CDR2 are ENHRY and SYGVKD. The CDR3 DNA is TGTGCCATCAGTGACGGGTTGAGAGAGACCCAGTACTTC. Translation gives CAISDGLRETQYF.

This chain connects TRBV28 to TRBJ2-3, with 9 positions matching TRBD2. The CDR3 spans 14 residues. Per the germline V gene, CDR1 is MDHEN and CDR2 is SYDVKM. V was clipped by 10 bases and J by 3 bases; unmatched bases: 8. CDR3 sequence reads: CATLPAGGTDTQYF. The CDR3 DNA follows: TGTGCCACCCTTCCGGCGGGGGGGACAGATACGCAGTATTTT. The full variable domain, with the rest looked up from reference TRBV28 and TRBJ2-3, is DVKVTQSSRYLVKRTGEKVFLECVQDMDHENMFWYRQDPGLGLRLIYFSYDVKMKEKGDIPEGYSVSREKKERFSLILESASTNQTSMYLCATLPAGGTDTQYFGPGTRLTVL.